Listed below are T cell receptor beta chains from one sample, sequenced in a study of identical twins. TCRdb used MiXCR to reprocess the 5' RACE reads, holding one entry per CDR3 protein. Of about 460,000 distinct CDR3 sequences listed, 13% to 15% are singletons. These records were also assigned to another study, of yellow fever vaccine responses in identical twins.

The sequenced sample was CD4+ T cells sorted from blood. All receptors come from a woman aged 18-29 years in good health. The CDR3 runs from the conserved cysteine through the conserved F or W. The order of the fields is clone size, D gene, V gene, J gene, CDR3 protein, CDR3 DNA. A D gene is named only where the DNA matches it firmly. Some rows mark clone size as missing; the rest say once, few, many or name a class of expanded clone.

clone_size: few
d_call: TRBD2
v_call: TRBV10-3
j_call: TRBJ2-1
cdr3_aa: CAITYPGTSGGAVLSEDEQFF
cdr3_nt: TGTGCCATCACCTACCCCGGGACTAGCGGGGGGGCCGTACTTTCCGAGGATGAGCAGTTCTTC

clone_size: NA
d_call: TRBD1
v_call: TRBV5-5
j_call: TRBJ1-2
cdr3_aa: CASSDEDRVIYGYTF
cdr3_nt: TGTGCCAGCAGCGACGAGGACAGGGTCATCTATGGCTACACCTTC

clone_size: few
d_call: NA
v_call: TRBV4-2
j_call: TRBJ2-3
cdr3_aa: CASSRARDFSWDTQYF
cdr3_nt: TGTGCCAGCAGCCGCGCTAGGGACTTCTCCTGGGATACGCAGTATTTT

clone_size: NA
d_call: TRBD1
v_call: TRBV6-2/TRBV6-3
j_call: TRBJ1-6
cdr3_aa: CASRRQGASSPLHF
cdr3_nt: TGTGCCAGCAGACGACAGGGTGCTTCTTCACCCCTCCACTTT

clone_size: NA
d_call: NA
v_call: TRBV28
j_call: TRBJ2-2
cdr3_aa: CASSLGQENTGELFF
cdr3_nt: TGTGCCAGCAGTTTAGGTCAGGAGAACACCGGGGAGCTGTTTTTT

clone_size: few
d_call: TRBD1
v_call: TRBV20-1
j_call: TRBJ2-7
cdr3_aa: CSAPTETGNRGYEQYF
cdr3_nt: TGCAGTGCTCCGACCGAGACAGGGAATAGGGGCTACGAGCAGTACTTC

clone_size: few
d_call: NA
v_call: TRBV25-1
j_call: TRBJ2-5
cdr3_aa: CASSASSATQETQYF
cdr3_nt: TGTGCCAGCAGTGCCTCAAGCGCGACCCAAGAGACCCAGTACTTC

clone_size: NA
d_call: NA
v_call: TRBV14
j_call: TRBJ2-1
cdr3_aa: CASSQDLGTEQFF
cdr3_nt: TGTGCCAGCAGCCAAGATCTAGGGACCGAGCAGTTCTTC

clone_size: few
d_call: NA
v_call: TRBV20-1
j_call: TRBJ2-7
cdr3_aa: CSARRPGARSSYEQYF
cdr3_nt: TGCAGTGCTAGACGCCCGGGAGCGAGGAGCTCCTACGAGCAGTACTTC

clone_size: NA
d_call: TRBD2
v_call: TRBV20-1
j_call: TRBJ2-1
cdr3_aa: CSASRTSGRRNEQFF
cdr3_nt: TGCAGTGCTAGCCGGACTAGCGGCCGGAGGAATGAGCAGTTCTTC

clone_size: NA
d_call: TRBD1
v_call: TRBV11-2
j_call: TRBJ2-7
cdr3_aa: CASSFGTGVGEQYF
cdr3_nt: TGTGCCAGCAGCTTCGGGACAGGGGTGGGGGAGCAGTACTTC

clone_size: NA
d_call: NA
v_call: TRBV7-2
j_call: TRBJ2-7
cdr3_aa: CASSLSRGEVYEQYF
cdr3_nt: TGTGCCAGCAGCTTAAGTCGGGGAGAGGTATACGAGCAGTACTTC

clone_size: few
d_call: NA
v_call: TRBV2
j_call: TRBJ1-1
cdr3_aa: CASSEFPGANTEAFF
cdr3_nt: TGTGCCAGCAGTGAATTTCCAGGGGCGAACACTGAAGCTTTCTTT

clone_size: NA
d_call: TRBD2
v_call: TRBV11-2
j_call: TRBJ2-1
cdr3_aa: CASSLSSGGADEQFF
cdr3_nt: TGTGCCAGCAGCTTGTCAAGCGGGGGGGCGGATGAGCAGTTCTTC

clone_size: few
d_call: TRBD2
v_call: TRBV12-3/TRBV12-4
j_call: TRBJ2-3
cdr3_aa: CASRPTSGVITDTQYF
cdr3_nt: TGTGCCAGCAGGCCTACTAGCGGGGTAATCACAGATACGCAGTATTTT

clone_size: few
d_call: NA
v_call: TRBV12-3/TRBV12-4
j_call: TRBJ2-1
cdr3_aa: CASGLIRGSEQFF
cdr3_nt: TGTGCCAGCGGCTTAATTCGGGGGAGTGAGCAGTTCTTC

clone_size: NA
d_call: NA
v_call: TRBV5-5
j_call: TRBJ2-1
cdr3_aa: CASSLSGYYNEQFF
cdr3_nt: TGTGCCAGCAGCTTGTCGGGGTACTACAATGAGCAGTTCTTC

clone_size: NA
d_call: NA
v_call: TRBV6-2/TRBV6-3
j_call: TRBJ2-1
cdr3_aa: CASRYGLYNEQFF
cdr3_nt: TGTGCCAGCAGGTACGGGCTATACAATGAGCAGTTCTTC

clone_size: NA
d_call: NA
v_call: TRBV7-3
j_call: TRBJ1-1
cdr3_aa: CASSLIELGGGAFF
cdr3_nt: TGTGCCAGCAGCTTAATCGAGTTAGGGGGGGGAGCTTTCTTT

clone_size: few
d_call: NA
v_call: TRBV5-1
j_call: TRBJ2-2
cdr3_aa: CASRSASRAGELFF
cdr3_nt: TGCGCCAGCAGGTCAGCCTCCAGGGCCGGGGAGCTGTTTTTT

clone_size: NA
d_call: NA
v_call: TRBV6-5
j_call: TRBJ2-1
cdr3_aa: CASSSTAREQFF
cdr3_nt: TGTGCCAGCAGTTCCACCGCCCGTGAGCAGTTCTTC

clone_size: few
d_call: TRBD2
v_call: TRBV20-1
j_call: TRBJ2-7
cdr3_aa: CSASPLAENYEQYF
cdr3_nt: TGCAGTGCTAGCCCACTAGCGGAAAACTACGAGCAGTACTTC

clone_size: NA
d_call: NA
v_call: TRBV5-1
j_call: TRBJ1-6
cdr3_aa: CASSFSGIGDSPLHF
cdr3_nt: TGCGCCAGCAGCTTCTCGGGGATTGGCGATTCACCCCTCCACTTT

clone_size: many
d_call: TRBD1
v_call: TRBV5-6
j_call: TRBJ1-6
cdr3_aa: CASSLQGLWNSPLHF
cdr3_nt: TGTGCCAGCAGCTTACAGGGGTTATGGAATTCACCCCTCCACTTT

clone_size: few
d_call: TRBD1
v_call: TRBV24-1
j_call: TRBJ2-2
cdr3_aa: CATRTGQEFLDANTGELFF
cdr3_nt: TGTGCCACCCGGACGGGACAGGAATTTCTGGATGCGAACACCGGGGAGCTGTTTTTT

clone_size: many
d_call: TRBD1
v_call: TRBV18
j_call: TRBJ1-2
cdr3_aa: CASSPLLGQGSYGYTF
cdr3_nt: TGTGCCAGCTCACCACTCTTGGGACAGGGGAGCTATGGCTACACCTTC

clone_size: few
d_call: NA
v_call: TRBV6-1
j_call: TRBJ2-1
cdr3_aa: CASSERAGQAWIRQFF
cdr3_nt: TGTGCCAGCAGTGAGCGAGCGGGACAGGCCTGGATCCGGCAGTTCTTC

clone_size: few
d_call: TRBD1
v_call: TRBV5-6
j_call: TRBJ1-1
cdr3_aa: CASSFLSSQGAANTEAFF
cdr3_nt: TGTGCCAGCAGCTTTTTATCGTCGCAGGGGGCAGCGAACACTGAAGCTTTCTTT

clone_size: NA
d_call: NA
v_call: TRBV12-3/TRBV12-4
j_call: TRBJ2-7
cdr3_aa: CASSSRVPGEQYF
cdr3_nt: TGTGCCAGCAGTTCACGGGTTCCCGGCGAGCAGTACTTC

clone_size: NA
d_call: TRBD2
v_call: TRBV6-1
j_call: TRBJ2-3
cdr3_aa: CASREGSGETDTQYF
cdr3_nt: TGTGCCAGCCGCGAGGGTAGCGGGGAGACAGATACGCAGTATTTT

clone_size: few
d_call: NA
v_call: TRBV15
j_call: TRBJ2-2
cdr3_aa: CATSRDGVNTGELFF
cdr3_nt: TGTGCCACCAGCAGAGATGGGGTGAACACCGGGGAGCTGTTTTTT

clone_size: NA
d_call: TRBD2
v_call: TRBV10-3
j_call: TRBJ2-7
cdr3_aa: CAIRLAGGYEQYF
cdr3_nt: TGTGCCATCAGGTTAGCGGGGGGCTACGAGCAGTACTTC

clone_size: NA
d_call: NA
v_call: TRBV7-3
j_call: TRBJ2-4
cdr3_aa: CASSLGHGGIQYF
cdr3_nt: TGTGCCAGCAGCTTGGGCCACGGGGGCATTCAGTACTTC

clone_size: few
d_call: NA
v_call: TRBV7-2
j_call: TRBJ2-1
cdr3_aa: CASSLLSRVTRSGFF
cdr3_nt: TGTGCCAGCAGCTTACTTTCACGGGTCACTAGATCGGGGTTCTTC

clone_size: many
d_call: NA
v_call: TRBV20-1
j_call: TRBJ1-2
cdr3_aa: CSASYGWDGYTF
cdr3_nt: TGCAGTGCATCCTACGGCTGGGATGGCTACACCTTC

clone_size: many
d_call: NA
v_call: TRBV9
j_call: TRBJ2-7
cdr3_aa: CASSVLRRVQYPPRSYEQYF
cdr3_nt: TGTGCCAGCAGCGTCCTGCGTAGGGTCCAGTACCCACCTAGAAGCTACGAGCAGTACTTC

clone_size: NA
d_call: TRBD1
v_call: TRBV6-2/TRBV6-3
j_call: TRBJ2-6
cdr3_aa: CASSNPGQGLSPVSGANVLTF
cdr3_nt: TGTGCCAGCAGTAACCCGGGACAGGGTCTTTCTCCCGTCTCTGGGGCCAACGTCCTGACTTTC

clone_size: many
d_call: NA
v_call: TRBV6-1
j_call: TRBJ2-1
cdr3_aa: CASTNGGKGDNEQFF
cdr3_nt: TGTGCCAGCACCAACGGCGGGAAAGGTGACAATGAGCAGTTCTTC

clone_size: NA
d_call: TRBD2
v_call: TRBV20-1
j_call: TRBJ2-1
cdr3_aa: CSATPAGAYNEQFF
cdr3_nt: TGCAGTGCTACCCCAGCGGGAGCCTACAATGAGCAGTTCTTC

clone_size: few
d_call: NA
v_call: TRBV10-3
j_call: TRBJ1-5
cdr3_aa: CAISSPGSDQPQHF
cdr3_nt: TGTGCCATCAGTTCCCCAGGGTCGGATCAGCCCCAGCATTTT

clone_size: few
d_call: NA
v_call: TRBV7-8
j_call: TRBJ1-2
cdr3_aa: CASSRARVEYGYTF
cdr3_nt: TGTGCCAGCAGCCGCGCGAGGGTGGAGTATGGCTACACCTTC

clone_size: NA
d_call: NA
v_call: TRBV4-3
j_call: TRBJ2-7
cdr3_aa: CASSLATGGHSPIEQYF
cdr3_nt: TGCGCCAGCAGCCTGGCCACCGGCGGCCATAGCCCAATCGAGCAGTACTTC

clone_size: few
d_call: TRBD2
v_call: TRBV5-1
j_call: TRBJ2-1
cdr3_aa: CASSLVLAGGREDEQFF
cdr3_nt: TGCGCCAGCAGCTTGGTACTAGCGGGGGGCCGGGAAGATGAGCAGTTCTTC

clone_size: NA
d_call: NA
v_call: TRBV7-2
j_call: TRBJ2-7
cdr3_aa: CASSLGRNYEQYF
cdr3_nt: TGTGCCAGCAGCTTAGGCAGAAACTACGAGCAGTACTTC

clone_size: NA
d_call: NA
v_call: TRBV27
j_call: TRBJ2-5
cdr3_aa: CASSLSPGFGETQYF
cdr3_nt: TGTGCCAGCAGTTTATCCCCAGGCTTCGGAGAGACCCAGTACTTC

clone_size: few
d_call: NA
v_call: TRBV12-3/TRBV12-4
j_call: TRBJ2-1
cdr3_aa: CASSPMDSRNEQFF
cdr3_nt: TGTGCCAGCAGTCCAATGGACAGTCGCAATGAGCAGTTCTTC

clone_size: NA
d_call: NA
v_call: TRBV10-3
j_call: TRBJ2-4
cdr3_aa: CASGTESIQYF
cdr3_nt: TGTGCCAGCGGGACAGAGAGCATTCAGTACTTC

clone_size: few
d_call: TRBD2
v_call: TRBV11-2
j_call: TRBJ2-2
cdr3_aa: CASSFLAGVPGELFF
cdr3_nt: TGTGCCAGCAGCTTCCTAGCGGGAGTACCTGGGGAGCTGTTTTTT

clone_size: NA
d_call: TRBD2
v_call: TRBV9
j_call: TRBJ2-1
cdr3_aa: CASSVGGRDDEQFF
cdr3_nt: TGTGCCAGCAGCGTAGGCGGGAGGGACGATGAGCAGTTCTTC

clone_size: NA
d_call: TRBD1
v_call: TRBV23-1
j_call: TRBJ1-4
cdr3_aa: CASSQSDRDNEKLFF
cdr3_nt: TGCGCCAGCAGTCAATCCGACAGGGATAATGAAAAACTGTTTTTT

clone_size: NA
d_call: NA
v_call: TRBV20-1
j_call: TRBJ2-7
cdr3_aa: CSARGQRHSYEQYF
cdr3_nt: TGCAGTGCTAGAGGACAGAGACACTCCTACGAGCAGTACTTC

clone_size: NA
d_call: NA
v_call: TRBV29-1
j_call: TRBJ2-1
cdr3_aa: CSVARFSYNEQFF
cdr3_nt: TGCAGCGTTGCCCGGTTCTCCTACAATGAGCAGTTCTTC

clone_size: NA
d_call: TRBD2
v_call: TRBV5-5
j_call: TRBJ2-3
cdr3_aa: CASSPRLAYTDTQYF
cdr3_nt: TGTGCCAGCAGCCCTCGACTAGCCTACACAGATACGCAGTATTTT

clone_size: few
d_call: TRBD2
v_call: TRBV29-1
j_call: TRBJ2-7
cdr3_aa: CSVEGLIAGAYEQYF
cdr3_nt: TGCAGCGTTGAAGGCTTAATAGCGGGAGCTTACGAGCAGTACTTC

clone_size: many
d_call: TRBD1
v_call: TRBV4-1
j_call: TRBJ2-3
cdr3_aa: CASSQSPQGASGNMGLDTQYF
cdr3_nt: TGCGCCAGCAGCCAATCACCACAGGGGGCGTCCGGCAATATGGGTTTGGATACGCAGTATTTT

clone_size: NA
d_call: TRBD2
v_call: TRBV12-3/TRBV12-4
j_call: TRBJ2-1
cdr3_aa: CASSFTHASGSNEQFF
cdr3_nt: TGTGCCAGCAGTTTTACCCACGCTAGCGGGAGTAATGAGCAGTTCTTC

clone_size: few
d_call: TRBD1
v_call: TRBV6-1
j_call: TRBJ2-7
cdr3_aa: CASSTPRQGAYNEQYF
cdr3_nt: TGTGCCAGCAGTACGCCTCGACAGGGGGCTTACAACGAGCAGTACTTC